This passage covers 29 T cell receptor beta chains from one sample sequenced in a study of blood T cell repertoires in COVID-19. Assay used: immunoSEQ multiplex PCR; TCRdb lists only in-frame clones, some missing. The sample shows more than 300,000 clones, roughly nine tenths of them seen only once. Sequenced: PBMCs or T cells enriched from blood (not recorded which). The receptors were sampled from a woman aged 25-40 years who had recovered from COVID-19.

This clone was counted a few times. This rearrangement joins TRBV6-5 to TRBJ1-1; possibly TRBD1 for D (6 bases). The length of the CDR3 is 14 residues. Germline loops: CDR1 MNHEY, CDR2 SVGAGI. The ends were cut back, 7 bases at V and 4 bases at J, with 16 bases in the middle. In nucleotides, the CDR3 is TGTGCCAGCAAAAAACAGGGACGTGGCACTGAAGCTTTCTTT. Translating it yields CASKKQGRGTEAFF.

Written as DNA, the CDR3 is TGTGCCAGCAGCTTACGGGGGAACACCGGGGAGCTGTTTTTT. Translating gives CASSLRGNTGELFF. The rearrangement links TRBV7-9 to TRBJ2-2; a possible D gene is TRBD2 (5 bases). Trimming removed 2 bases at V and 1 base at J, with 5 bases between. The CDR3 has 14 residues. The germline CDR1 and CDR2 sequences are SEHNR and FQNEAQ (reference sequence).

The chain recombines TRBV6-5 with TRBJ2-3, with 8 bases identical to TRBD2. The V gene's germline CDR1 is MNHEY and CDR2 SVGAGI. J lost 5 bases, V lost 7 bases, and 8 bases had no gene match. The CDR3 spans 14 residues. DNA of the CDR3: TGTGCCAGCACAAACGGGGGGGACATAGATACGCAGTATTTT. Amino acid sequence: CASTNGGDIDTQYF.

The rearrangement links TRBV27 to TRBJ2-1; weak D call: TRBD2 (5 bases). V lost 5 bases and J lost 0, with 11 bases in between. The CDR3 is made up of 15 amino acids. Germline CDR1 is MNHEY and CDR2 is SMNVEV (reference sequence). In DNA, the CDR3 is TGTGCCAGCAGTACCCGGACTCTCTCCTACAATGAGCAGTTCTTC. It translates to CASSTRTLSYNEQFF.

The chain couples TRBV19 to TRBJ2-2, with D hard to call. V lost 6 bases to trimming and J lost 7 bases, with 12 bases between them. Germline V lookup: CDR1 LNHDA, CDR2 SQIVND (reference sequence). The CDR3 is 13 amino acids. CDR3 region: CASRQSSFGELFF. The DNA of the CDR3 is TGTGCCAGTAGACAGTCCTCTTTCGGGGAGCTGTTTTTT.

This clone was recorded only once. The CDR3 sequence is CSVEDPGVFYGYTF. In DNA, the CDR3 is TGCAGCGTTGAAGATCCGGGAGTATTCTATGGCTACACCTTC. The chain carries TRBV29-1 and TRBJ1-2; no definite D call. The CDR3 runs 14 residues. V lost 0 bases to trimming and J lost 4 bases, with 12 bases between them. Germline V gene data show CDR1 as SQVTM and CDR2 as ANQGSEA.

This sequence joins TRBV7-2 and TRBJ1-2; no reliable D call. The CDR3 has 13 residues. Looked up from germline, CDR1 is SGHTA and CDR2 is FQGNSA. V was clipped by 0 bases and J by 6 bases, with 8 bases between them. CDR3: CASSLARADGYTF. The CDR3 DNA reads as TGTGCCAGCAGCTTAGCGAGGGCCGATGGCTACACCTTC.

V usage is TRBV10-2 and J usage is TRBJ2-2; D unresolved. This CDR3 contains 12 residues. V dropped 5 bases and J dropped 8 bases, with 9 bases sitting between them. Per germline, CDR1 WSHSY and CDR2 SAAADI. The CDR3 DNA follows: TGCGCCAGCAGTCCGATACTGGGGGAGCTGTTTTTT. Its translation: CASSPILGELFF.

This chain joins TRBV19 and TRBJ2-1, with 11 bases matching TRBD1. V dropped 3 bases and J dropped 4; count of bases not matched to a gene: 2. The CDR3 totals 15 residues. The germline V gene has CDR1 LNHDA and CDR2 SQIVND (reference sequence). The CDR3 bases are TGTGCCAGTAGTATGGGGGACAGGGGGTACAATGAGCAGTTCTTC. As protein: CASSMGDRGYNEQFF.

The V call is TRBV5-1, the J call TRBJ2-7, with 7 bases that match TRBD1. With 0 bases clipped from V and 3 bases from J, the junction kept 9 bases outside the gene matches. This CDR3 region has 16 residues. CDR1 SGHRS and CDR2 YFSETQ come from the germline V gene. The DNA for the CDR3 is TGCGCCAGCAGCTTGGCTGGACAGGACTTCGACTACGAGCAGTACTTC. It specifies CASSLAGQDFDYEQYF. The whole variable domain, filled in from reference TRBV5-1 and TRBJ2-7, reads KAGVTQTPRYLIKTRGQQVTLSCSPISGHRSVSWYQQTPGQGLQFLFEYFSETQRNKGNFPGRFSGRQFSNSRSEMNVSTLELGDSALYLCASSLAGQDFDYEQYFGPGTRLTVT.

This rearrangement joins TRBV28 to TRBJ1-6; TRBD1 matches at 10 bases. The junction had 5 bases not matched to a gene; V was cut back by 5 bases and J by 7 bases. CDR1 is MDHEN, CDR2 SYDVKM, per germline. The CDR3 extends over 15 amino acids. CDR3 coding DNA: TGTGCCAGCAGTCCCACGACAGGGGGCAATTCACCCCTCCACTTT. Protein sequence: CASSPTTGGNSPLHF. The full variable domain, in which reference TRBV28 and TRBJ1-6 provide the parts outside the CDR3, is DVKVTQSSRYLVKRTGEKVFLECVQDMDHENMFWYRQDPGLGLRLIYFSYDVKMKEKGDIPEGYSVSREKKERFSLILESASTNQTSMYLCASSPTTGGNSPLHFGNGTRLTVT.

This chain uses TRBV7-8 with TRBJ2-7, with TRBD2 identical over 8 bases. The junction had 3 bases not matched to a gene; V was cut back by 5 bases and J by 0 bases. The CDR3 length is 14 residues. Germline V gene data show CDR1 as SGHVS and CDR2 as FQNEAQ. DNA for the CDR3: TGTGCCAGCAGCAGTAGCGGGACCTCCTACGAGCAGTACTTC. It translates to CASSSSGTSYEQYF. The full variable domain, with the rest looked up from reference TRBV7-8 and TRBJ2-7, is GAGVSQSPRYKVAKRGQDVALRCDPISGHVSLFWYQQALGQGPEFLTYFQNEAQLDKSGLPSDRFFAERPEGSVSTLKIQRTQQEDSAVYLCASSSSGTSYEQYFGPGTRLTVT.

The rearrangement links TRBV10-3 to TRBJ1-1; D not resolved. The CDR3 runs 14 residues. Trimming stripped 2 bases from V and 4 bases from J, with 11 bases between. Germline values: CDR1 ENHRY, CDR2 SYGVKD. The CDR3 DNA sequence: TGTGCCATCAGTGAGCGGCAAACGGGCACTGAAGCTTTCTTT. This encodes CAISERQTGTEAFF.

The genes are TRBV2 and TRBJ2-1; 11 nucleotides agree with TRBD2. This CDR3 region has 15 residues. Trimming removed 4 bases from V and 8 bases from J; junction bases left unmatched: 7. Germline V gene sequence: CDR1 SNHLY, CDR2 FYNNEI. The CDR3 nucleotides read TGTGCCAGCAGTGGCCGACTAGCGGGGTTATATGAGCAGTTCTTC. Translating gives CASSGRLAGLYEQFF.

The genes are TRBV25-1 and TRBJ2-5; 8 bases align to TRBD1. Germline V gives CDR1 MGHDK, CDR2 SYGVNS. J gave up 7 bases and V 0 bases, and 4 bases lay outside the gene matches. This CDR3 spans 14 amino acids. The CDR3 sequence: CASSEYWDRPTQYF. The CDR3 nucleotides read TGTGCCAGCAGTGAATATTGGGACAGGCCGACCCAGTACTTC.

The chain combines TRBV2 with TRBJ1-4, with TRBD1 matching over 9 bases. V trimming: 6 bases; J trimming: 0 bases; junction bases outside the gene matches: 5. The CDR3 is 16 amino acids. From germline, CDR1 is SNHLY and CDR2 FYNNEI. As DNA, the CDR3 is TGTGCCAGCAGCCGGGACAGGGCTGCAACTAATGAAAAACTGTTTTTT. Translation: CASSRDRAATNEKLFF.

This chain joins TRBV19 and TRBJ1-5, with D possibly TRBD1 on 6 matching bases. This CDR3 comprises 15 residues. CDR1 LNHDA and CDR2 SQIVND come from the germline V gene (reference sequence). The V and J ends lost 5 bases and 6 bases respectively, with 17 bases between them. CDR3 bases: TGTGCCAGTAGTCCAAACAGGGTTAGGGGTCAGCCCCAGCATTTT. Its protein product is CASSPNRVRGQPQHF.

This chain uses TRBV28 with TRBJ2-7, with a tentative D call TRBD1 (8 bases). Germline CDR1 is MDHEN and CDR2 is SYDVKM. This CDR3 spans 16 amino acids. The V end was cut by 1 base, the J end by 2 bases, with 15 bases between. The chain's CDR3 is CASSLYGGDRPYEQYF. The DNA for the CDR3 is TGTGCCAGCAGTTTATATGGGGGGGACAGGCCCTACGAGCAGTACTTC.

The genes are TRBV28 and TRBJ2-7; D remains ambiguous. The CDR3 is 11 residues long. Trimming cost V 7 bases and J 7 bases, with 11 bases left between them. Germline V CDR1 and CDR2: MDHEN, SYDVKM. The CDR3 loop reads CASTPPEEQYF. The CDR3 nucleotides read TGTGCCAGCACCCCCCCGGAGGAGCAGTACTTC.

The gene calls are TRBV3-1 (or the pseudogene TRBV3-2) and TRBJ2-5; no definite D call. This CDR3 spans 13 amino acids. V was cut by 0 bases and J by 5 bases, with 7 bases left in between. CDR1 and CDR2 from the germline V gene are LGHDT and YNNKEL (reference sequence). In DNA, the CDR3 is TGTGCCAGCAGCCAAGATCGGTCGGAGACCCAGTACTTC. Translated, it gives CASSQDRSETQYF.

CDR3 sequence reads: CASSERRGEAQHF. The CDR3 coding sequence is TGTGCCAGCAGTGAGAGGCGCGGGGAAGCCCAGCATTTT. V usage is TRBV2 and J usage is TRBJ1-5, with D unresolved. The CDR3 consists of 13 residues. V dropped 3 bases and J dropped 11 bases, with 14 bases sitting between them. Germline V gene data show CDR1 as SNHLY and CDR2 as FYNNEI.

This chain connects TRBV11-2 to TRBJ2-7, with 10 bases identical to TRBD2. Germline trimming cut 3 bases from V and 7 bases from J; bases unmatched to any gene: 15. This CDR3 comprises 17 residues. Per germline, CDR1 SGHAT and CDR2 FQNNGV. The CDR3: CASSFTSGDPPEGEQYF. CDR3 bases: TGTGCCAGCAGCTTCACTAGCGGGGACCCTCCCGAGGGGGAGCAGTACTTC.

CDR3 protein: CASSPMAQVLSPAEQYF. The CDR3 region has the DNA TGTGCCAGCAGCCCCATGGCGCAGGTGCTTTCCCCGGCCGAGCAGTACTTC. The rearrangement joins TRBV11-3 to TRBJ2-7; D unclear. V was clipped by 5 bases and J by 6 bases, with 26 bases between them. The CDR3 has 17 amino acids. Germline CDR1 SGHNT, CDR2 YENEEA.

This chain links TRBV5-4 with TRBJ2-4, with a weak D call TRBD1 (5 bases). The CDR3 runs to 12 residues. Looked up from germline, CDR1 is SGHNT and CDR2 is YYREEE (reference sequence). The V end was cut by 0 bases, the J end by 9 bases, with 7 bases between. The CDR3 sequence: CASSLVDSIQYF. CDR3 DNA: TGTGCCAGCAGCTTGGTTGACAGCATTCAGTACTTC. Based on the CDR3 plus reference TRBV5-4 and TRBJ2-4, the full variable domain is ETGVTQSPTHLIKTRGQQVTLRCSSQSGHNTVSWYQQALGQGPQFIFQYYREEENGRGNFPPRFSGLQFPNYSSELNVNALELDDSALYLCASSLVDSIQYFGAGTRLSVL.

This chain joins TRBV28 and TRBJ2-5; 10 bases map to TRBD2. Germline values: CDR1 MDHEN, CDR2 SYDVKM. The CDR3 has 16 amino acids. V shed 1 base, J shed 1 base, and the junction held 3 bases outside the gene matches. The CDR3 is CASSLFRLAGQETQYF. Here the CDR3 DNA reads TGTGCCAGCAGTTTATTTCGACTAGCGGGCCAAGAGACCCAGTACTTC.

This clone was detected only once. V and J are TRBV5-1 and TRBJ1-4; 9 bases map to TRBD1. Germline V gene lookup returns CDR1 SGHRS and CDR2 YFSETQ. The CDR3 runs 16 residues. The trim removed 4 bases at V and 1 base at J, leaving 5 bases unmatched. CDR3: CASSAGQGGTNEKLFF. The CDR3 coding sequence is TGCGCCAGCAGCGCGGGACAGGGCGGAACTAATGAAAAACTGTTTTTT.

The chain joins TRBV3-1 (or the pseudogene TRBV3-2) to TRBJ2-1; tentative D call: TRBD1 (5 bases). The CDR3 extends over 15 amino acids. CDR1 is LGHDT, CDR2 YNNKEL, per germline (reference sequence). Trimming pared 10 bases from V and 5 bases from J, leaving 21 bases between. CDR3 loop: CATTGGSALNNEQFF. DNA of the CDR3: TGTGCCACCACAGGCGGCTCCGCCCTAAACAATGAGCAGTTCTTC.

The chain links TRBV6-2 or TRBV6-3 to TRBJ2-5; D not resolved. V dropped 2 bases and J dropped 5 bases, with 12 bases sitting between them. The CDR3 consists of 14 residues. Looked up from germline, CDR1 is MNHEY and CDR2 is SVGEGT. This chain's CDR3 is CASSYNLGPETQYF. The CDR3 nucleotides read TGTGCCAGCAGTTACAACTTGGGCCCGGAGACCCAGTACTTC.

This sequence joins TRBV28 and TRBJ2-1, with D possibly being TRBD1 (5 bases). This CDR3 is built from 16 residues. V was shortened by 6 bases and J by 3 bases, with 18 bases between the two germline ends. Germline CDR1 reads MDHEN; CDR2 reads SYDVKM. The CDR3 region is CASSSQGTVNYNEQFF. DNA for the CDR3: TGTGCCAGCAGCAGTCAGGGAACCGTCAACTACAATGAGCAGTTCTTC.